What follows are 28 T cell receptor beta chains derived from one specimen sequenced in a study of human T cells and chemical hapten exposure. In TCRdb, the RACE reads were re-called with MiXCR into one record per CDR3 protein. The profile covers about 160,000 distinct CDR3 sequences, with 25% to 35% appearing a single time and 2.1% taken by the ten largest. Time point reported: patch test 3, about 24 weeks after DPC sensitization. As to treatment: therapeutic diphenylcyclopropenone sensitization with weekly scalp DPC. The sequencing here drew on whole blood, taken in connection with sensitization to the hapten diphenylcyclopropenone (DPC). Receptor source: a woman under 30 with alopecia areata. Some clones in this sample may be carry-over from other donors' samples.

This clonotype showed up just a few times. V gene TRBV10-3 combines with J gene TRBJ1-6, with D possibly matching TRBD1 (6 bases). The V end was cut by 11 bases, the J end by 4 bases, with 12 bases between. CDR1 and CDR2 from the germline V gene are ENHRY and SYGVKD. This CDR3 has 13 amino acids. The CDR3 reads CASKQGYNSPLHF. CDR3 coding DNA: TGTGCCTCTAAACAGGGTTATAATTCACCCCTCCACTTT.

The chain is built from TRBV7-9 and TRBJ1-6; maybe TRBD1 (6 bases). Trimming cost V 4 bases and J 9 bases, with 19 bases left between them. The CDR3 is 16 amino acids. Germline values: CDR1 SEHNR, CDR2 FQNEAQ (reference sequence). The CDR3 sequence is CASSSEVGTLSSPLHF. In nucleotides, the CDR3 is TGTGCCAGCAGCTCCGAAGTGGGGACACTCAGTTCACCCCTCCACTTT.

V and J are TRBV29-1 and TRBJ2-7, with D perhaps TRBD1 or TRBD2 (5 bases each). The CDR3 is made up of 12 amino acids. Looked up from germline, CDR1 is SQVTM and CDR2 is ANQGSEA. Trimming shortened V by 4 bases and J by 6 bases, and 13 bases separated the two germline ends. In DNA form, the CDR3 reads TGCAGCGTTGTTTCCGGGGCGGGCGAGCAGTACTTC. It specifies CSVVSGAGEQYF.

This clonotype was picked up a small number of times. V and J are TRBV7-2 and TRBJ1-4; a weak D match, TRBD1 (5 bases). Germline CDR1 SGHTA, CDR2 FQGNSA. V lost 5 bases, J lost 5 bases, and 15 bases lay in between. The CDR3 sequence is 15 residues long. CDR3 loop: CASSLTGAKNEKLFF. The DNA of the CDR3 is TGTGCCAGCAGCCTCACCGGGGCTAAAAATGAAAAACTGTTTTTT.

This clonotype was detected only a few times. This chain connects TRBV6-5 to TRBJ2-5; D gene unclear. Germline V CDR1 and CDR2: MNHEY, SVGAGI. V shed 5 bases and J shed 4 bases, with 5 bases lying between them. The CDR3 totals 11 residues. The DNA of the CDR3 is TGTGCCAGCAGTCACAGAGAGACCCAGTACTTC. Translated: CASSHRETQYF.

The chain joins TRBV20-1 to TRBJ2-2, with 9 nucleotides matching TRBD1. This CDR3 contains 20 residues. V dropped 6 bases and J dropped 5; count of bases not matched to a gene: 25. In germline, CDR1 is DFQATT, CDR2 SNEGSKA (reference sequence). CDR3 sequence reads: CSANPVVDRGTHLSTGELFF. Here the CDR3 DNA reads TGCAGTGCCAACCCAGTAGTCGACAGGGGGACCCATCTTAGTACCGGGGAGCTGTTTTTT.

This clonotype was observed a few times. This chain joins TRBV5-1 and TRBJ2-1; the match to TRBD1 covers 9 bases. Germline trimming cut 0 bases from V and 5 bases from J; bases unmatched to any gene: 6. The CDR3 runs 16 residues. Germline V gene data show CDR1 as SGHRS and CDR2 as YFSETQ. Here the CDR3 DNA reads TGCGCCAGCAGCTTGGCCCTCGGGACAGGGCACAATGAGCAGTTCTTC. Translated, it gives CASSLALGTGHNEQFF.

The chain uses TRBV15 and TRBJ2-4; TRBD2 agrees at 7 bases. This CDR3 is built from 14 residues. Germline CDR1 reads LNHNV; CDR2 reads YYDKDF (reference sequence). After removal of 8 bases from V and 6 bases from J, the junction contained 10 bases not matched to a gene. CDR3 coding DNA: TGTGCCACCGTGGTCGGCGGGAGCGGAAACATTCAGTACTTC. This codes for CATVVGGSGNIQYF.

This sequence joins TRBV3-1 and TRBJ1-1, with D uncertain. Germline V gives CDR1 LGHDT, CDR2 YNNKEL (reference sequence). This CDR3 is 14 amino acids long. Trimming removed 0 bases from V and 4 bases from J, with 9 bases in between. Here the CDR3 DNA reads TGTGCCAGCAGCCAAGATCAAGGAGTCACTGAAGCTTTCTTT. Its protein is CASSQDQGVTEAFF.

This sequence joins TRBV4-3 and TRBJ1-1; D gene ambiguous. This CDR3 is 14 amino acids long. From germline, CDR1 is LGHNA and CDR2 YSLEER. V was cut by 0 bases and J by 9 bases, with 14 bases left in between. Here the CDR3 DNA reads TGCGCCAGCAGCCAAGATAAGGGAGGAGTCCAAGCTTTCTTT. It yields the protein CASSQDKGGVQAFF.

The CDR3 coding sequence is TGCGCCAGCAGCCAAGATCCCAGAAACTATGGCTACACCTTC. This sequence encodes CASSQDPRNYGYTF. The chain uses TRBV4-3 and TRBJ1-2; D call uncertain. The CDR3 is 14 residues long. V lost 0 bases, J lost 2 bases, and 7 bases lay in between. Germline CDR1 reads LGHNA; CDR2 reads YSLEER.

This chain connects TRBV24-1 to TRBJ1-5; D is unresolved. The germline gives CDR1 KGHDR, CDR2 SFDVKD. The CDR3 has 12 amino acids. With 3 bases removed from V and 6 bases from J, the gap between germline ends came to 5 bases. CDR3 in DNA: TGTGCCACCAGTGATGGAGTTCAGCCCCAGCATTTT. The encoded protein is CATSDGVQPQHF.

This clonotype showed up just a few times. V gene TRBV7-9 combines with J gene TRBJ2-5, with 11 bases aligning to TRBD1. This CDR3 spans 15 amino acids. V lost 8 bases to trimming and J lost 4 bases; unmatched junction nucleotides: 9. The V gene's germline CDR1 is SEHNR and CDR2 FQNEAQ (reference sequence). The CDR3 DNA reads as TGTGCCAGCGACAACCAAGGGACAGGGGGAGAGACCCAGTACTTC. Encoded protein: CASDNQGTGGETQYF.

V is TRBV7-8 and J is TRBJ1-1; D remains unclear. This CDR3 region has 13 residues. Per germline, CDR1 SGHVS and CDR2 FQNEAQ. Trimming shortened V by 5 bases and J by 6 bases, and 13 bases separated the two germline ends. CDR3 in DNA: TGTGCCAGCAGCCCTGACACCCGGTCTGAAGCTTTCTTT. It yields the protein CASSPDTRSEAFF.

This clonotype turned up a few times. This rearrangement joins TRBV7-2 to TRBJ2-3, with 10 bases aligning to TRBD2. The germline V gene has CDR1 SGHTA and CDR2 FQGNSA. Trimming at V came to 3 bases and at J to 2 bases, leaving 5 bases not matched to a gene. This CDR3 is built from 16 residues. CDR3 in amino acids: CASSLTSGQDTDTQYF. The CDR3, as DNA: TGTGCCAGCAGCTTGACTAGCGGGCAAGACACAGATACGCAGTATTTT.

The chain combines TRBV18 with TRBJ2-7; D ambiguous. Per the germline V gene, CDR1 is KGHSH and CDR2 is LQKENI. The CDR3 runs 14 residues. The V and J ends lost 5 bases and 3 bases respectively, with 14 bases between them. The CDR3 loop is CASSADTVSYEQYF. In DNA form, the CDR3 reads TGTGCCAGCTCAGCGGATACTGTTAGCTACGAGCAGTACTTC.

The chain couples TRBV29-1 to TRBJ2-1; 10 nucleotides line up with TRBD2. CDR3 size: 16 residues. Trimming took 1 base from V and 0 from J; bases not matched to a gene: 3. Germline values: CDR1 SQVTM, CDR2 ANQGSEA. The CDR3 coding sequence is TGCAGCGTTGAAGGCACTAGCGGGACCTCCTACAATGAGCAGTTCTTC. Amino acids: CSVEGTSGTSYNEQFF.

The gene calls are TRBV11-2 and TRBJ1-2, with D perhaps TRBD1 (5 bases). The germline V and J ends were trimmed by 5 bases and 1 base, with 8 bases remaining between them. CDR1 and CDR2 (germline): SGHAT, FQNNGV. This CDR3 contains 13 residues. The CDR3 loop is CASSPRGNYGYTF. The CDR3, as DNA: TGTGCCAGCAGCCCGAGGGGTAACTATGGCTACACCTTC.

This clonotype appeared a few times. The V call is TRBV20-1, the J call TRBJ2-7; possible D gene TRBD2, 5 bases. The CDR3 contains 13 residues. Germline lookup yields CDR1 DFQATT and CDR2 SNEGSKA (reference sequence). V lost 2 bases and J 1 base, leaving 9 bases between the germline ends. The CDR3 nucleotides read TGCAGTGCTAGAAGAGGGATATCCTACGAGCAGTACTTC. It is translated as CSARRGISYEQYF.

The sample holds a few counts of this clonotype. The chain recombines TRBV7-2 with TRBJ1-6; D remains ambiguous. The CDR3 totals 14 residues. In germline, CDR1 is SGHTA, CDR2 FQGNSA. Trimming cost V 2 bases and J 4 bases, with 6 bases left between them. In nucleotides, the CDR3 is TGTGCCAGCAGCTTAACAGTGTATAATTCACCCCTCCACTTT. Amino acid sequence: CASSLTVYNSPLHF.

This clonotype has a handful of counts. This chain uses TRBV20-1 with TRBJ2-7; maybe TRBD2 (5 bases). The CDR3 totals 14 residues. CDR1 is DFQATT and CDR2 is SNEGSKA in the germline V gene (reference sequence). With 1 base removed from V and 4 bases from J, the gap between germline ends came to 14 bases. CDR3 bases: TGCAGTGCTAGAGTAGAGGGTGGGGTATACGAGCAGTACTTC. Encoded protein: CSARVEGGVYEQYF.

The genes are TRBV4-1 and TRBJ2-7; D possibly matches TRBD1 or TRBD2 (6 bases each). CDR1 MGHRA and CDR2 YSYEKL come from the germline V gene. The ends were cut back, 5 bases at V and 0 bases at J, with 17 bases in the middle. This CDR3 is 16 amino acids long. CDR3 DNA sequence: TGCGCCAGCAGCAAAGGGGGGACTTTCCTCTCCTACGAGCAGTACTTC. Protein sequence: CASSKGGTFLSYEQYF.

The chain combines TRBV5-1 with TRBJ2-7; TRBD2 is a possible D gene (5 bases). The germline V and J ends were trimmed by 1 base and 5 bases, with 10 bases remaining between them. CDR3 length: 13 residues. Germline values: CDR1 SGHRS, CDR2 YFSETQ. The CDR3 DNA follows: TGCGCCAGCAGCTTGAAACGGGGTCACGAGCAGTACTTC. Translation: CASSLKRGHEQYF.

The chain employs TRBV6-5 and TRBJ1-4, with 8 bases identical to TRBD1. CDR1 and CDR2 (germline): MNHEY, SVGAGI. Trimming cost V 4 bases and J 8 bases; bases outside gene matches: 6. The CDR3 is 14 amino acids. The CDR3 nucleotides are TGTGCCAGCAGTTCCGGGACAGGATACGAAAAACTGTTTTTT. Amino acid sequence: CASSSGTGYEKLFF.

This clonotype was observed a handful of times. The rearrangement uses TRBV6-2 or TRBV6-3 and TRBJ1-2; D is unresolved. The CDR3 covers 13 residues. The V and J ends lost 2 bases and 3 bases respectively, with 7 bases between them. Germline-derived CDR1 and CDR2 are MNHEY and SVGEGT. CDR3 sequence: CASSYPLHYGYTF. For the CDR3, the DNA is TGTGCCAGCAGTTACCCTCTACACTATGGCTACACCTTC.

V gene TRBV20-1 combines with J gene TRBJ2-3; 11 nucleotides line up with TRBD2. Germline V gene data show CDR1 as DFQATT and CDR2 as SNEGSKA (reference sequence). After removal of 8 bases from V and 4 bases from J, the junction contained 8 bases not matched to a gene. This CDR3 has 14 amino acids. CDR3 amino acids: CSLPSGGSADTQYF. The CDR3, as DNA: TGCAGTCTACCTAGCGGGGGGTCCGCAGATACGCAGTATTTT.

This clonotype was picked up a small number of times. The chain employs TRBV7-9 and TRBJ2-7; D remains ambiguous. Germline V lookup: CDR1 SEHNR, CDR2 FQNEAQ (reference sequence). V dropped 5 bases and J dropped 0 bases, with 11 bases sitting between them. The CDR3 has 14 amino acids. The CDR3 protein is CASSGDGSSYEQYF. The CDR3 DNA reads as TGTGCCAGCAGCGGCGATGGAAGCTCCTACGAGCAGTACTTC.

This clonotype was seen more than once but under ten times. V gene TRBV29-1 combines with J gene TRBJ2-1; D is perhaps TRBD1 (6 bases). Between the trimmed V and J ends, which lost 1 base and 0 bases, there was a span of 13 bases. The germline gives CDR1 SQVTM, CDR2 ANQGSEA. CDR3 size: 16 residues. The CDR3 DNA reads TGCAGCGTTGAAGGTTCGGACAGTAGCTCCTACAATGAGCAGTTCTTC. As protein: CSVEGSDSSSYNEQFF.